This T cell receptor beta chain is drawn from a study of radiation and T cells in renal cell carcinoma. Repertoires were generated with immunoSEQ multiplex PCR, while TCRdb's copy carries only in-frame clones and drops some. This sample has 120,000 to 150,000 clones, with about 86% found just once. Germline V gene data show CDR1 as MDHEN and CDR2 as SYDVKM. V lost 3 bases, J lost 7 bases, and 6 bases stayed unmatched. The CDR3 is 14 amino acids. Note on this clone: Its antigen is not known.

Whole-study results and caveats: Top tumor clonotypes rose in blood 2 weeks post-radiation, then contracted. No pretreatment tumor biopsies were available for baseline clonotypes.

The time point is: blood 4 weeks post-SBRT, at nephrectomy. Documented treatment: 15 Gy SBRT to primary tumor, nephrectomy 4 weeks later. Nephrectomy followed 15 Gy stereotactic body radiation by 4 weeks. Clear cell pathology was present in this patient's renal cell carcinoma. The sequence came from a woman in her 50s with renal cell carcinoma. The chain recombines TRBV28 with TRBJ2-1, with TRBD1 matching 7 bases. The sequenced sample was blood, obtained from a patient whose treatment included radiotherapy and nephrectomy. Here the CDR3 reads CASSLGTALNEQFF. In DNA, the CDR3 is TGTGCCAGCAGTTTGGGGACAGCTCTAAATGAGCAGTTCTTC.